This T cell receptor beta chain was found in a study of T cell responses to AZD1222 COVID-19 vaccine. Profiled with immunoSEQ multiplex PCR; TCRdb holds only in-frame clones, not every one. The sample holds fewer than 200,000 clones, 85% to 95% seen once. This CDR3 region has 15 residues. Trimming shortened V by 5 bases and J by 7 bases, and 17 bases separated the two germline ends. Germline values: CDR1 SEHNR, CDR2 FQNEAQ (reference sequence). General study results and limits: It was only five to seven AZD1222 recipients who were seropositive at baseline. Without day 14 samples, only post-peak T cell repertoires were studied. Spike was spanned by vaccine-associated CD4 TCRs, which were dominant at 160-218 and 743-854.

With respect to this clone: Its antigen is not known.

The genes are TRBV7-9 and TRBJ1-4; D is possibly TRBD1 (5 bases). The clonotype was recovered from an adult in good health. Sequenced material: peripheral blood, taken on day 0 of AZD1222 vaccination. The CDR3 reads CASSLTSGFGEKLFF. The CDR3 DNA reads as TGTGCCAGCAGCCTAACTTCAGGGTTTGGTGAAAAACTGTTTTTT.